This paragraph covers one T cell receptor beta chain sequence. Its target is not known. TCRdb passed the 5' RACE reads through MiXCR, listing each CDR3 protein once. The repertoire includes 200,000 to 250,000 distinct CDR3 sequences, around 16% of them detected once, and about 44% sits in the top ten. This entry comes from a study of CD8 T cells in ankylosing spondylitis. This CDR3 is built from 13 residues. Trimming shortened V by 2 bases and J by 4 bases, and 9 bases separated the two germline ends. Study-wide results and caveats: Previous work reported some of these motif variants in the synovial fluid and blood of reactive arthritis. For ankylosing spondylitis blood, a TCR beta motif of about eight highly homologous variants appeared characteristic. Reportedly, significant enrichment of disease-linked clones occurred in matched ankylosing spondylitis synovial fluid.

What was sequenced was blood, either unsorted or a sorted T cell fraction (not recorded which). The chain joins TRBV12-3 or TRBV12-4 to TRBJ2-7; D is undetermined. The clonotype originates from a male donor with ankylosing spondylitis. The CDR3 loop is CASSLNAFYEQYF. The DNA for the CDR3 is TGTGCCAGCAGTTTAAATGCATTTTACGAGCAGTACTTC.